This T cell receptor beta chain was documented in a study of blood T cell repertoires in COVID-19. Study summary: From T cells, B-cell-depleted T cells, or PBMCs came the material, which was cDNA or gDNA.

Recovered Cohort 3 donors showed two negative PCRs, clearance, or symptom resolution. Original methodology: Quantification of nucleated cells was approximated via reference gene primer amplification. The assay was immunoSEQ multiplex PCR, and TCRdb's table has in-frame clones only and misses some. D and trimming were read from the DNA, whereas the V and J calls and clone size are those reported in that table. The table shows 450,000 or so clones, with 90% occurring only once. Note on this clone: An end of the junction differs from the germline gene, which may be a read error.

Germline V gene data show CDR1 as SGHAT and CDR2 as FQNNGV. CDR3 size: 17 residues. The receptor comes from a man aged 18 to 30 who had recovered from COVID-19. The chain joins TRBV11-2 to TRBJ2-2; 9 nucleotides line up with TRBD2. The sequenced sample was PBMCs or T cells enriched from blood (not recorded which). The CDR3 nucleotides read TGTGTCAGCAGCTTGTCTAGCGGGGCGGGAGAAACCGGGGAGCTGTTTTTT. It is translated as CVSSLSSGAGETGELFF.